One and the same sample provided the 27 T cell receptor beta chains below, sequenced in a study of blood T cell repertoires in COVID-19. TCRdb's table, derived via immunoSEQ multiplex PCR, lists solely in-frame clones and lacks some. The sample has over 350,000 clones, about 86% seen once. Sequencing input: PBMCs or T cells enriched from blood (not recorded which). The receptors originated from a woman between 45 and 60 years old who had recovered from COVID-19.

The gene calls are TRBV19 and TRBJ1-2, with D unclear. CDR1 is LNHDA and CDR2 is SQIVND in the germline V gene (reference sequence). V was pared by 3 bases and J by 7 bases, with 12 bases between. CDR3 length equals 13 residues. The CDR3 DNA follows: TGTGCCAGTAGTATGTCTGAAGCAGGTGGCTACACCTTC. Its protein product is CASSMSEAGGYTF.

The chain combines TRBV27 with TRBJ2-7; 10 nucleotides line up with TRBD2. The CDR3 consists of 15 residues. Unmatched junction bases numbered 8, after V lost 5 bases and J lost 4 bases. Germline CDR1 is MNHEY and CDR2 is SMNVEV (reference sequence). Written as DNA, the CDR3 is TGTGCCAGCAGTGCACCAAGCGGGGGGGTATACGAGCAGTACTTC. It is translated as CASSAPSGGVYEQYF.

This sequence joins TRBV18 and TRBJ1-5, with D uncertain. CDR3 length: 13 residues. Germline lookup yields CDR1 KGHSH and CDR2 LQKENI. The ends were cut back, 3 bases at V and 6 bases at J, with 9 bases in the middle. DNA for the CDR3: TGTGCCAGCTCACCGGTAAAGAGTCAGCCCCAGCATTTT. It encodes CASSPVKSQPQHF.

The V call is TRBV19, the J call TRBJ1-6; 11 nucleotides agree with TRBD1. The CDR3 runs to 16 residues. V gave up 5 bases and J gave up 9 bases; unmatched junction bases: 9. The germline CDR1 and CDR2 sequences are LNHDA and SQIVND (reference sequence). Here the CDR3 reads CASSVTTGTGGSPLHF. The CDR3 bases are TGTGCCAGTAGTGTAACGACCGGGACAGGGGGTTCACCCCTCCACTTT.

The chain employs TRBV7-2 and TRBJ2-7; tentative D call: TRBD1 (5 bases). The V end lost 1 base, the J end lost 5 bases, and 15 bases lay between the germline ends. CDR3 length: 15 amino acids. The V gene's germline CDR1 is SGHTA and CDR2 FQGNSA. CDR3 loop: CASSLVASGIHEQYF. DNA of the CDR3: TGTGCCAGCAGCTTAGTTGCTTCAGGGATCCACGAGCAGTACTTC.

The chain joins TRBV3-1 (or the pseudogene TRBV3-2) to TRBJ2-1; TRBD2 matches at 9 bases. Germline V gives CDR1 LGHDT, CDR2 YNNKEL (reference sequence). Trimming at V came to 7 bases and at J to 9 bases, leaving 16 bases not matched to a gene. This CDR3 spans 16 amino acids. The CDR3 protein is CASTSPGASGASEQFF. The CDR3 DNA reads as TGTGCCAGCACCTCTCCCGGAGCTAGCGGGGCCAGTGAGCAGTTCTTC.

This chain uses TRBV4-3 with TRBJ1-2; tentatively, D is TRBD1 (6 bases). Germline CDR1 reads LGHNA; CDR2 reads YSLEER. The CDR3 sequence is 14 residues long. Trimming took 4 bases from V and 5 from J, leaving 14 bases between them. CDR3 DNA: TGCGCCAGCAGCCCTGACAGGTCTTGGTATGGCTACACCTTC. Protein: CASSPDRSWYGYTF.

This chain links TRBV18 with TRBJ1-6; TRBD1 might be the D (5 bases). The CDR3 spans 15 residues. From germline, CDR1 is KGHSH and CDR2 LQKENI. The germline V and J ends were trimmed by 5 bases and 4 bases, with 12 bases remaining between them. The CDR3 is CASSEGEWYNSPLHF. CDR3 nucleotide sequence: TGTGCCAGCTCAGAAGGGGAATGGTATAATTCACCCCTCCACTTT.

The chain employs TRBV24-1 and TRBJ2-2; 8 bases line up with TRBD1. The CDR3 is made up of 16 amino acids. Per the germline V gene, CDR1 is KGHDR and CDR2 is SFDVKD. V was pared by 4 bases and J by 2 bases, with 5 bases of the junction left unmatched. The CDR3 spells CATSDTGQGNTGELFF. Here the CDR3 DNA reads TGTGCCACCAGTGACACAGGACAGGGTAACACCGGGGAGCTGTTTTTT.

The chain combines TRBV11-2 with TRBJ2-1; 7 nucleotides agree with TRBD2. The J segment lost 4 bases and the V segment lost 5 bases, leaving 8 bases of the junction unmatched. CDR3 length: 15 residues. Germline V gives CDR1 SGHAT, CDR2 FQNNGV. The CDR3 reads CASSPRPAGYNEQFF. The CDR3 DNA follows: TGTGCCAGCAGCCCTCGACCAGCGGGGTACAATGAGCAGTTCTTC.

The sample holds one count of this clone. The V and J genes are TRBV6-6 and TRBJ1-1; D unresolved. The CDR3 has 15 residues. V gave up 0 bases and J gave up 1 base, with 9 bases separating them. CDR1 and CDR2 from the germline V gene are MNHNY and SVGAGI (reference sequence). The chain's CDR3 is CASSYSRDSNTEAFF. The CDR3 DNA reads as TGTGCCAGCAGTTACTCCCGGGATTCGAACACTGAAGCTTTCTTT.

The chain recombines TRBV3-1 (or the pseudogene TRBV3-2) with TRBJ2-5, with a tentative D call TRBD1 (6 bases). Germline V gene sequence: CDR1 LGHDT, CDR2 YNNKEL (reference sequence). The V gene lost 3 bases and the J gene lost 5 bases, with 22 bases spanning the gap. The CDR3 contains 17 residues. The chain's CDR3 is CASSQKQGLFVGETQYF. For the CDR3, the DNA is TGTGCCAGCAGCCAGAAACAGGGCCTCTTCGTGGGGGAGACCCAGTACTTC.

The chain combines TRBV6-5 with TRBJ1-6; the D gene is possibly TRBD1 (5 bases). The CDR3 totals 13 residues. Trimming cost V 5 bases and J 10 bases, with 12 bases left between them. Germline loops: CDR1 MNHEY, CDR2 SVGAGI. CDR3 nucleotides: TGTGCCAGCAGTCCGGGGGGTGGCTCACCCCTCCACTTT. Its translation: CASSPGGGSPLHF.

The gene calls are TRBV2 and TRBJ1-2; 8 bases match TRBD1. Germline loops: CDR1 SNHLY, CDR2 FYNNEI. V was clipped by 2 bases and J by 6 bases; unmatched bases: 5. The CDR3 totals 14 residues. The chain's CDR3 is CASSEWTGNDGYTF. The CDR3 nucleotides are TGTGCCAGCAGTGAATGGACAGGGAACGATGGCTACACCTTC.

Remarks on this clone: One base away lies a much larger clone, so this may be a sequencing read error. V gene TRBV6-4 combines with J gene TRBJ2-3; TRBD2 matches 12 bases. Germline V gives CDR1 MRHNA, CDR2 SNTAGT. With 4 bases clipped from V and 1 base from J, the junction kept 0 bases outside the gene matches. This CDR3 has 15 amino acids. The CDR3 nucleotides read TGTGCCAGCAGTGGACTAGCGGGGGGCACAGATACGCAGTATTTT. It yields the protein CASSGLAGGTDTQYF.

The CDR3: CASSLGDRGSYEQYF. For the CDR3, the DNA is TGTGCCAGCAGCTTAGGAGACAGGGGCTCCTACGAGCAGTACTTC. V is TRBV7-6 and J is TRBJ2-7; 8 bases match TRBD1. CDR3 length: 15 residues. Germline V gives CDR1 SGHVS, CDR2 FNYEAQ. With V trimmed by 1 base and J by 0 bases, 2 bases remained unmatched.

CDR3 DNA sequence: TGTGCCAGCAGCTTAGAGGGGGGGAGAGATAATTCACCCCTCCACTTT. Its translation: CASSLEGGRDNSPLHF. The rearrangement uses TRBV7-2 and TRBJ1-6; TRBD1 might be the D (6 bases). The germline V gene has CDR1 SGHTA and CDR2 FQGNSA. The V end lost 1 base, the J end lost 5 bases, and 12 bases lay between the germline ends. The length of the CDR3 is 16 residues.

A few counts support this clone. The chain carries TRBV6-5 and TRBJ1-1; D may be TRBD1 (6 bases). Trimming took off 5 bases at V and 1 base at J, with 8 bases between the two ends. The CDR3 loop spans 13 amino acids. Germline V gives CDR1 MNHEY, CDR2 SVGAGI. The CDR3 DNA reads as TGTGCCAGCAGTAGAGGGGGGAACACTGAAGCTTTCTTT. This codes for CASSRGGNTEAFF.

The chain has TRBV6-4 and TRBJ2-6; 10 nucleotides match TRBD1. J lost 4 bases, V lost 0 bases, and 3 bases had no gene match. The CDR3 contains 17 residues. The germline V gene encodes CDR1 MRHNA and CDR2 SNTAGT. DNA for the CDR3: TGTGCCAGCAGTGACTCGGGGACAGGGGACGGGGCCAACGTCCTGACTTTC. This codes for CASSDSGTGDGANVLTF.

The chain combines TRBV5-5 with TRBJ2-5; TRBD1 is a possible D gene (5 bases). The CDR3 length is 14 residues. V was pared by 0 bases and J by 1 base, with 7 bases between. Germline CDR1 is SGHKS and CDR2 is YYEKEE (reference sequence). The CDR3 sequence: CASSLGQGQETQYF. In DNA form, the CDR3 reads TGTGCCAGCAGCTTGGGGCAGGGCCAAGAGACCCAGTACTTC.

CDR3 bases: TGTGCCAGCAGCTTGCCGGCGGGGACAGGAGATGGCTACACCTTC. As protein: CASSLPAGTGDGYTF. This chain joins TRBV5-6 and TRBJ1-2; TRBD1 matches 8 bases. Trimming cost V 1 base and J 6 bases; bases outside gene matches: 8. The CDR3 runs to 15 residues. Germline V gene sequence: CDR1 SGHDT, CDR2 YYEEEE.

V usage is TRBV6-5 and J usage is TRBJ1-1; D not resolved. With 7 bases removed from V and 1 base from J, the gap between germline ends came to 7 bases. Looked up from germline, CDR1 is MNHEY and CDR2 is SVGAGI. The CDR3 is made up of 12 amino acids. This CDR3 is CASTSGNTEAFF. The CDR3 coding sequence is TGTGCCAGCACCTCCGGGAACACTGAAGCTTTCTTT.

The rearrangement links TRBV3-1 (or the pseudogene TRBV3-2) to TRBJ1-2; D uncertain. Germline loops: CDR1 LGHDT, CDR2 YNNKEL (reference sequence). The germline V and J ends were trimmed by 1 base and 4 bases, with 7 bases remaining between them. The CDR3 extends over 13 amino acids. CDR3 sequence: CASSQAKIYGYTF. Written as DNA, the CDR3 is TGTGCCAGCAGCCAAGCTAAGATCTATGGCTACACCTTC.

The genes are TRBV7-9 and TRBJ2-5; 10 bases are a match to TRBD2. V shed 4 bases, J shed 4 bases, and the junction held 3 bases outside the gene matches. This CDR3 spans 14 amino acids. Germline assignment: CDR1 SEHNR and CDR2 FQNEAQ (reference sequence). The CDR3 DNA follows: TGTGCCAGCAGCTCCGGGACTAGCGTAGAGACCCAGTACTTC. This codes for CASSSGTSVETQYF.

This clone was seen only once. The chain uses TRBV30 and TRBJ2-5; D perhaps matches TRBD2 (7 bases). Germline V gene sequence: CDR1 GTSNPN, CDR2 SVGIG (reference sequence). The CDR3 extends over 13 amino acids. With 3 bases removed from V and 5 bases from J, the gap between germline ends came to 13 bases. CDR3 nucleotide sequence: TGTGCCTGGAGCGAGGGGGGGACGGAGACCCAGTACTTC. It specifies CAWSEGGTETQYF.

This chain joins TRBV19 and TRBJ2-2; D is unresolved. CDR1 and CDR2 from the germline V gene are LNHDA and SQIVND (reference sequence). Trimming took off 3 bases at V and 6 bases at J, with 8 bases between the two ends. There are 13 residues in the CDR3. This CDR3 is CASSMSLPGELFF. The CDR3, as DNA: TGTGCCAGTAGTATGAGTTTGCCCGGGGAGCTGTTTTTT.

V and J are TRBV23-1 and TRBJ1-5, with D perhaps TRBD1 (6 bases). TRBV23-1 is recorded as an ORF, its role being uncertain. V was pared by 2 bases and J by 3 bases, with 23 bases between. This CDR3 spans 19 amino acids. For the CDR3, the DNA is TGCGCCAGCAGTCAACCACTCAGACAGGCTCAGTCCTTCAATCAGCCCCAGCATTTT. This gives the protein CASSQPLRQAQSFNQPQHF.